The sequence of this T cell receptor beta chain was determined in a study of T cell responses to AZD1222 COVID-19 vaccine. Repertoires were generated with immunoSEQ multiplex PCR, while TCRdb's copy carries only in-frame clones and drops some. The data contain approximately 100,000 clones, roughly 84% of them singletons. The V segment lost 5 bases and the J segment 5 bases; nucleotides outside the gene matches: 4. The CDR3 is 13 amino acids. Per germline, CDR1 SEHNR and CDR2 FQNEAQ (reference sequence). The sample holds one count of this clone. The antigen remains undetermined. Study outcomes and limitations: Unmutated variant regions are reportedly targeted by nearly half of spike-specific TCRs. The donor cohort was predominantly white British with a female majority, and clonal diversity may have been underestimated. Among those given AZD1222, only 5 to 7 were seropositive at baseline.

The chain employs TRBV7-9 and TRBJ2-5, with TRBD1 matching 8 bases. Material: peripheral blood, obtained on day 0 of AZD1222 vaccination. The source is an adult in good health. The CDR3 loop reads CASSLRQGETQYF. The DNA for the CDR3 is TGTGCCAGCAGCCTCAGACAGGGGGAGACCCAGTACTTC. The full variable domain, completed using reference TRBV7-9 and TRBJ2-5, is DTGVSQNPRHKITKRGQNVTFRCDPISEHNRLYWYRQTLGQGPEFLTYFQNEAQLEKSRLLSDRFSAERPKGSFSTLEIQRTEQGDSAMYLCASSLRQGETQYFGPGTRLLVL.